A single sample gave rise to the 25 T cell receptor beta chains below, sequenced in a study of graft-versus-host responses after intestinal transplantation listed by TCRdb under 2021. Receptors were amplified or captured by the immunoSEQ multiplex PCR assay. In its TCRdb copy, this immuneACCESS table keeps in-frame sequences only and misses some clones. Where compared with another copy, unresolved V genes explain less than half of these, and the others have no known cause. This sample gives roughly 20,000 clones in total; roughly 40% of them show up just once. The ten largest clones add up to around 0.82% of the sample. The time point label, as the study defines it: cells obtained before transplantation from donor or recipient. Sequences were derived from alloreactive CD4+ T cells from a mixed lymphocyte reaction culture, sampled before intestinal transplant. Per the publication, the cell subset or site label means: CFSE-low proliferating T cells sorted from roughly six-day pre-transplant mixed lymphocyte reaction (GvH or HvG direction). Receptors originate from a human patient who received an intestinal transplant.

This clone was recorded a few times. The chain recombines TRBV10-3 with TRBJ1-2; TRBD1 is a possible D gene (5 bases). The CDR3 is made up of 12 amino acids. In germline, CDR1 is ENHRY, CDR2 SYGVKD. Trimming removed 7 bases at V and 8 bases at J, with 14 bases between. CDR3 DNA: TGTGCCATCACCTGGGGCGGATGGGGCTACACCTTC. It codes for CAITWGGWGYTF.

The rearrangement joins TRBV19 to TRBJ1-1, with 7 bases matching TRBD1. Looked up from germline, CDR1 is LNHDA and CDR2 is SQIVND (reference sequence). The CDR3 extends over 15 amino acids. With 7 bases clipped from V and 0 bases from J, the junction kept 8 bases outside the gene matches. The CDR3 reads CASKTGQRMNTEAFF. CDR3 nucleotide sequence: TGTGCCAGTAAAACGGGACAGAGAATGAACACTGAAGCTTTCTTT.

The V and J genes are TRBV6-5 and TRBJ1-6; perhaps TRBD1 as D (5 bases). The CDR3 length is 15 residues. V lost 6 bases to trimming and J lost 4 bases, with 13 bases between them. Germline lookup yields CDR1 MNHEY and CDR2 SVGAGI. The CDR3 protein is CASRLSGIYNSPLHF. In DNA form, the CDR3 reads TGTGCCAGCAGACTCTCAGGGATATATAATTCACCCCTCCACTTT.

The sample holds a few counts of this clone. The chain has TRBV5-1 and TRBJ2-6; tentatively, D is TRBD1 or TRBD2 (5 bases each). Looked up from germline, CDR1 is SGHRS and CDR2 is YFSETQ. CDR3 length equals 17 residues. V shed 1 base and J shed 2 bases, with 13 bases lying between them. The CDR3 loop reads CASSLPHRGAGANVLTF. The CDR3 bases are TGCGCCAGCAGCTTGCCACATAGGGGAGCTGGGGCCAACGTCCTGACTTTC.

This clone has more than one count but fewer than ten. The gene calls are TRBV6-5 and TRBJ1-1, with no clear D. Germline-derived CDR1 and CDR2 are MNHEY and SVGAGI. V was cut by 4 bases and J by 0 bases, with 9 bases left in between. There are 14 residues in the CDR3. CDR3 region: CASSFRIMNTEAFF. CDR3 coding DNA: TGTGCCAGCAGTTTTAGGATAATGAACACTGAAGCTTTCTTT.

This sequence joins TRBV18 and TRBJ1-6, with 8 bases fitting TRBD1. J lost 5 bases, V lost 1 base, and 4 bases had no gene match. Per germline, CDR1 KGHSH and CDR2 LQKENI. The CDR3 consists of 16 residues. The CDR3 sequence: CASSPRGQADNSPLHF. In DNA, the CDR3 is TGTGCCAGCTCACCACGGGGACAGGCGGATAATTCACCCCTCCACTTT.

This clone appeared a few times. The chain joins TRBV9 to TRBJ2-5; 12 bases map to TRBD1. This CDR3 spans 20 amino acids. Germline loops: CDR1 SGDLS, CDR2 YYNGEE. V trimming: 0 bases; J trimming: 7 bases; junction bases outside the gene matches: 19. CDR3 sequence (DNA): TGTGCCAGCAGCGTAGCTGGGCCGGGACAGGGGGCCGCCATTCTATCGACCCAGTACTTC. This codes for CASSVAGPGQGAAILSTQYF.

The chain uses TRBV11-2 and TRBJ2-1; 9 bases fit TRBD2. The trim removed 4 bases at V and 8 bases at J, leaving 9 bases unmatched. Germline assignment: CDR1 SGHAT and CDR2 FQNNGV. This CDR3 comprises 15 residues. This CDR3 is CASSSLGSGGYEQFF. The CDR3 bases are TGTGCCAGCAGCTCCTTGGGTAGCGGGGGCTATGAGCAGTTCTTC.

CDR3 coding DNA: TGTGCCAGCAGCCCCATGGCAGTTTATAATTCACCCCTCCACTTT. Protein: CASSPMAVYNSPLHF. V usage is TRBV7-8 and J usage is TRBJ1-6; D is ambiguous. CDR1 SGHVS and CDR2 FQNEAQ come from the germline V gene. Trimming shortened V by 5 bases and J by 4 bases, and 12 bases separated the two germline ends. The CDR3 consists of 15 residues.

Turning to this clone: A read error may account for a junction end that differs from germline. Other DNA sequences in this sample translate to the same CDR3. The rearrangement links TRBV29-1 to TRBJ1-5, with 9 nucleotides matching TRBD1. The CDR3 loop spans 14 amino acids. Germline values: CDR1 SQVTM, CDR2 ANQGSEA. CDR3 DNA sequence: TGCAGCGTGAGGGACAGGGCGGGCAATCAGCCACAGCATTTT. Protein: CSVRDRAGNQPQHF.

The chain joins TRBV6-5 to TRBJ2-3; D may be TRBD1 or TRBD2 (5 bases each). With 6 bases removed from V and 9 bases from J, the gap between germline ends came to 16 bases. Germline loops: CDR1 MNHEY, CDR2 SVGAGI. This CDR3 comprises 13 residues. In DNA form, the CDR3 reads TGTGCCAGCAGCCATCTGGGGGAAGGAACGCAGTATTTT. Its protein product is CASSHLGEGTQYF.

This clone was seen a handful of times. The rearrangement joins TRBV2 to TRBJ2-5; 7 nucleotides match TRBD1. V lost 0 bases to trimming and J lost 1 base; unmatched junction nucleotides: 8. Germline lookup yields CDR1 SNHLY and CDR2 FYNNEI. The CDR3 has 17 residues. The CDR3 DNA is TGTGCCAGCAGTGAAGCGCAGAGGGGGCGAGTCCAAGAGACCCAGTACTTC. It codes for CASSEAQRGRVQETQYF.

V is TRBV29-1 and J is TRBJ2-5; 10 bases fit TRBD2. Germline trimming cut 4 bases from V and 5 bases from J; bases unmatched to any gene: 7. The CDR3 contains 14 residues. Germline V gene data show CDR1 as SQVTM and CDR2 as ANQGSEA. The CDR3 DNA is TGCAGCGTTGCGATAGCGGGGGGTCGGGAGACCCAGTACTTC. It codes for CSVAIAGGRETQYF.

J is TRBJ2-2 and V is TRBV6-5; no reliable D call. V lost 2 bases, J lost 6 bases, and 10 bases lay in between. CDR1 is MNHEY, CDR2 SVGAGI, per germline. This CDR3 comprises 14 residues. CDR3 coding DNA: TGTGCCAGCAGTTACGGCCATCGAGCCGGGGAGCTGTTTTTT. Residues: CASSYGHRAGELFF.

The DNA of the CDR3 is TGTGCCAGTAGTATCAGGATAAATCAGCCCCAGCATTTT. Translating it yields CASSIRINQPQHF. The rearrangement joins TRBV19 to TRBJ1-5; no definite D call. CDR1 is LNHDA and CDR2 is SQIVND in the germline V gene (reference sequence). V lost 3 bases to trimming and J lost 4 bases, with 7 bases between them. CDR3 length equals 13 residues.

The V call is TRBV5-1, the J call TRBJ2-7, with D tentatively TRBD2 (7 bases). The ends were cut back, 3 bases at V and 3 bases at J, with 19 bases in the middle. CDR1 SGHRS and CDR2 YFSETQ come from the germline V gene. This CDR3 is built from 16 residues. This chain's CDR3 is CASSSLGGGGFYEQYF. The CDR3 DNA is TGCGCCAGCAGCTCCCTTGGGGGGGGCGGTTTCTACGAGCAGTACTTC.

The chain carries TRBV19 and TRBJ2-3; no definite D call. CDR1 and CDR2 (germline): LNHDA, SQIVND (reference sequence). The V end lost 4 bases, the J end lost 2 bases, and 4 bases lay between the germline ends. The CDR3 is 12 amino acids. Written as DNA, the CDR3 is TGTGCCAGTAGTACCCACACAGATACGCAGTATTTT. Translated: CASSTHTDTQYF.

The chain recombines TRBV5-8 with TRBJ2-2; the D is unclear. Trimming took off 5 bases at V and 5 bases at J, with 10 bases between the two ends. This CDR3 is 13 amino acids long. CDR1 is SGHTS and CDR2 is YDEGEE in the germline V gene. Written as DNA, the CDR3 is TGTGCCAGCAGGTCAGGCCGGACCGGGGAGCTGTTTTTT. It encodes CASRSGRTGELFF.

V is TRBV7-3 and J is TRBJ2-4, with D uncertain. The CDR3 length is 16 residues. The germline V and J ends were trimmed by 1 base and 1 base, with 11 bases remaining between them. The V gene's germline CDR1 is SGHTA and CDR2 FQGTGA. CDR3 sequence reads: CASSLRAGEAKNIQYF. The CDR3, as DNA: TGTGCCAGCAGCTTAAGGGCAGGAGAGGCCAAAAACATTCAGTACTTC. The full variable domain, its missing parts supplied by reference TRBV7-3 and TRBJ2-4, is GAGVSQTPSNKVTEKGKYVELRCDPISGHTALYWYRQSLGQGPEFLIYFQGTGAADDSGLPNDRFFAVRPEGSVSTLKIQRTERGDSAVYLCASSLRAGEAKNIQYFGAGTRLSVL.

This clone turned up a few times. The rearrangement links TRBV21-1 to TRBJ2-7; the table's TRBD1 call for D was not verified on the DNA. TRBV21-1 is marked as a pseudogene. The CDR3 has 13 residues. CDR3 sequence reads: CASSKGQVHEQYF. The CDR3, as DNA: TGTGCCAGCAGCAAAGGACAGGTGCACGAGCAGTACTTC.

There are a few counts of this clone. The V gene is TRBV19, the J gene TRBJ1-3, with D perhaps matching TRBD1 (6 bases). The germline V gene has CDR1 LNHDA and CDR2 SQIVND (reference sequence). V was trimmed by 6 bases and J by 11 bases, leaving 32 bases between them. The CDR3 extends over 18 amino acids. CDR3 in DNA: TGTGCCAGTAGCTTAGGGGGAACTAGCTGGTTTGCTTCAAGCCCCATATATTTT. This codes for CASSLGGTSWFASSPIYF.

The chain employs TRBV4-1 and TRBJ2-5, with 13 bases that match TRBD2. Germline CDR1 MGHRA, CDR2 YSYEKL. The V and J ends lost 3 bases and 7 bases, in that order; junction bases with no gene match: 8. The CDR3 covers 16 residues. The CDR3, as DNA: TGCGCCAGCAGCCAGCCTACTAGCGGGGGGGCGAGGACCCAGTACTTC. It yields the protein CASSQPTSGGARTQYF.

This clone was observed a handful of times. This chain joins TRBV29-1 and TRBJ1-5; no firm D call. Germline-derived CDR1 and CDR2 are SQVTM and ANQGSEA. The CDR3 has 14 residues. Trimming took 6 bases from V and 0 from J, leaving 12 bases between them. CDR3 in amino acids: CSVRERNSNQPQHF. The CDR3 nucleotides read TGCAGCGTGAGGGAACGAAATAGCAATCAGCCCCAGCATTTT.

The V and J genes are TRBV7-8 and TRBJ2-1; TRBD2 agrees at 8 bases. Germline values: CDR1 SGHVS, CDR2 FQNEAQ. Trimming cost V 1 base and J 11 bases; bases outside gene matches: 10. The CDR3 sequence is 15 residues long. The CDR3 reads CASSLELLGGRKQFF. In DNA, the CDR3 is TGTGCCAGCAGCTTAGAATTATTGGGCGGGAGGAAGCAGTTCTTC.

V usage is TRBV7-9 and J usage is TRBJ2-3; D is undetermined. The CDR3 contains 12 residues. V lost 5 bases and J 7 bases, leaving 10 bases between the germline ends. Germline V gives CDR1 SEHNR, CDR2 FQNEAQ (reference sequence). In nucleotides, the CDR3 is TGTGCCAGCAGCCTAACTGCCCATACGCAGTATTTT. Translated: CASSLTAHTQYF.